The next 20 T cell receptor beta chains were all read from a single sample in a study of blood T cells in healthy people across ages. Primed by a sample-barcoded 5' primer and a J-beta primer mix, a second PCR proceeded for about 7 to 11 cycles. Each CDR3 protein is one row after TCRdb ran MiXCR on the 5' RACE reads. The table has about 970,000 distinct CDR3 sequences, roughly 51% seen once. Source material: blood. The receptors were sampled from a woman aged 55-69 years in good health.

This clonotype appeared a single time. The junction differs from germline at one of its ends, possibly a read error. V usage is TRBV12-3 or TRBV12-4 and J usage is TRBJ2-4; TRBD1 might be the D (5 bases). The CDR3 has 14 amino acids. CDR3 residues: CASSTQGWENIRYF. CDR3 DNA sequence: TGTGCCAGCAGTACCCAGGGTTGGGAAAACATTCGGTACTTC.

The rearrangement uses TRBV29-1 and TRBJ2-5; D possibly uses TRBD1 or TRBD2 (6 bases each). Germline V gene sequence: CDR1 SQVTM, CDR2 ANQGSEA. Trimming stripped 3 bases from V and 3 bases from J, with 20 bases between. The CDR3 is 16 amino acids. The CDR3 DNA reads TGCAGCGTTGAGGGGGGCGGCCCCCGGGCTGAAGAGACCCAGTACTTC. Amino acids: CSVEGGGPRAEETQYF.

The CDR3 coding sequence is TGCAGTGCTAGTCCCCTGGCTAGCGGGAGATCGGAAGATACGCAGTATTTT. Translation: CSASPLASGRSEDTQYF. This chain uses TRBV20-1 with TRBJ2-3; 10 bases are a match to TRBD2. J gave up 5 bases and V 3 bases, and 14 bases lay outside the gene matches. Germline V lookup: CDR1 DFQATT, CDR2 SNEGSKA (reference sequence). The CDR3 has 17 residues.

The sample holds a few counts of this clonotype. The V and J genes are TRBV7-2 and TRBJ2-3; the D is unclear. The germline V gene encodes CDR1 SGHTA and CDR2 FQGNSA. Between the trimmed V and J ends, which lost 0 bases and 2 bases, there was a span of 6 bases. The CDR3 has 14 residues. In DNA, the CDR3 is TGTGCCAGCAGCTTAGCGCAAGCCACAGATACGCAGTATTTT. Protein product: CASSLAQATDTQYF.

The genes are TRBV5-6 and TRBJ2-5, with D possibly matching TRBD1 (6 bases). V shed 4 bases and J shed 5 bases, with 18 bases lying between them. CDR1 is SGHDT and CDR2 is YYEEEE in the germline V gene. CDR3 length: 15 residues. This CDR3 reads CASSQTGPFYETQYF. CDR3 DNA: TGTGCCAGCAGCCAAACAGGGCCCTTTTATGAGACCCAGTACTTC.

The chain uses TRBV20-1 and TRBJ1-5, with D perhaps matching TRBD1 (5 bases). V dropped 1 base and J dropped 7 bases, with 5 bases sitting between them. Per the germline V gene, CDR1 is DFQATT and CDR2 is SNEGSKA (reference sequence). The CDR3 spans 11 residues. As DNA, the CDR3 is TGCAGTGCTAGAGGGGGCCAGCCCCAGCATTTT. Translating it yields CSARGGQPQHF.

This clonotype has only a few counts. This chain joins TRBV27 and TRBJ2-7; 11 bases are shared with TRBD1. Germline trimming cut 9 bases from V and 6 bases from J; bases unmatched to any gene: 13. This CDR3 has 15 amino acids. Germline CDR1 reads MNHEY; CDR2 reads SMNVEV (reference sequence). The chain's CDR3 is CASTDRGLLVSEQYF. The DNA for the CDR3 is TGTGCCAGTACGGACAGGGGGCTACTGGTCTCCGAGCAGTACTTC.

This clonotype was seen ten or more times. The rearrangement links TRBV4-3 to TRBJ2-5; no definite D call. Trimming cost V 0 bases and J 3 bases, with 11 bases left between them. The length of the CDR3 is 15 residues. Germline V CDR1 and CDR2: LGHNA, YSLEER. CDR3 nucleotide sequence: TGCGCCAGCAGCCAAGAGGGTTTAGAGGAAGAGACCCAGTACTTC. This gives the protein CASSQEGLEEETQYF.

This clonotype was counted a few times. The gene calls are TRBV12-3 or TRBV12-4 and TRBJ1-2; D not certain. The CDR3 covers 14 residues. V lost 5 bases and J lost 3, with 13 bases in between. The CDR3 sequence is CASSLAAGDYGYTF. As DNA, the CDR3 is TGTGCCAGCAGTCTGGCCGCCGGAGACTATGGCTACACCTTC.

The rearrangement joins TRBV5-1 to TRBJ2-1; the match to TRBD2 covers 10 bases. Germline V gene lookup returns CDR1 SGHRS and CDR2 YFSETQ. The trim removed 0 bases at V and 3 bases at J, leaving 9 bases unmatched. This CDR3 contains 18 residues. In nucleotides, the CDR3 is TGCGCCAGCAGCTTGGGGCTAGCGGGAGATGGGGACTACAATGAGCAGTTCTTC. This translates into CASSLGLAGDGDYNEQFF. Based on the CDR3 plus reference TRBV5-1 and TRBJ2-1, the full variable domain is KAGVTQTPRYLIKTRGQQVTLSCSPISGHRSVSWYQQTPGQGLQFLFEYFSETQRNKGNFPGRFSGRQFSNSRSEMNVSTLELGDSALYLCASSLGLAGDGDYNEQFFGPGTRLTVL.

The V and J genes are TRBV29-1 and TRBJ2-3; possibly TRBD2 for D (7 bases). CDR3 length: 14 residues. Trimming stripped 3 bases from V and 5 bases from J, with 15 bases between. Germline V CDR1 and CDR2: SQVTM, ANQGSEA. In nucleotides, the CDR3 is TGCAGCGTTGAGGCGGGGGCCGCCCGAGATACGCAGTATTTT. Translating it yields CSVEAGAARDTQYF.

The rearrangement joins TRBV24-1 to TRBJ2-6; D is undetermined. The ends were cut back, 8 bases at V and 2 bases at J, with 15 bases in the middle. CDR3 length equals 16 residues. CDR1 is KGHDR and CDR2 is SFDVKD in the germline V gene. The chain's CDR3 is CATTDKGSTGANVLTF. The CDR3 DNA sequence: TGTGCCACCACCGACAAGGGAAGCACTGGGGCCAACGTCCTGACTTTC.

V is TRBV3-1 and J is TRBJ2-7; D gene uncertain. Germline-derived CDR1 and CDR2 are LGHDT and YNNKEL (reference sequence). Trimming took off 1 base at V and 7 bases at J, with 11 bases between the two ends. This CDR3 has 13 residues. The CDR3 sequence is CASSQVRYNEQYF. The CDR3 DNA reads TGTGCCAGCAGCCAAGTGCGCTACAATGAGCAGTACTTC.

This clonotype occurred many times. V and J are TRBV7-2 and TRBJ1-2; D gene ambiguous. Trimming cost V 2 bases and J 4 bases, with 14 bases left between them. This CDR3 is 15 amino acids long. Germline V CDR1 and CDR2: SGHTA, FQGNSA. The CDR3 is CASSLTPQGFYGYTF. In nucleotides, the CDR3 is TGTGCCAGCAGCTTAACCCCCCAAGGGTTCTATGGCTACACCTTC.

This clonotype came up a few times. This clone may be a read error of a much larger clone one base away. The J gene is TRBJ2-7, the V gene TRBV29-1; TRBD1 might be the D (5 bases). Germline V gene sequence: CDR1 SQVTM, CDR2 ANQGSEA. The CDR3 consists of 12 residues. V lost 7 bases to trimming and J lost 4 bases, with 14 bases between them. The CDR3 DNA sequence: TGCAGCGCTAGGGGTAGACCATACGAGCAGTACTTC. Amino acids: CSARGRPYEQYF.

This clonotype was seen more than once but under ten times. The rearrangement uses TRBV3-1 and TRBJ2-7, with a weak D call TRBD2 (6 bases). This CDR3 is built from 16 residues. Looked up from germline, CDR1 is LGHDT and CDR2 is YNNKEL (reference sequence). V lost 4 bases to trimming and J lost 1 base, with 17 bases between them. DNA for the CDR3: TGTGCCAGCAGCCTTGTTCGGGGAGGTGGATCCTACGAGCAGTACTTC. It translates to CASSLVRGGGSYEQYF.

The V and J genes are TRBV4-1 and TRBJ1-5; 12 bases agree with TRBD1. There are 22 residues in the CDR3. The J segment lost 1 base and the V segment lost 4 bases, leaving 20 bases of the junction unmatched. CDR1 is MGHRA and CDR2 is YSYEKL in the germline V gene. The CDR3 DNA sequence: TGCGCCAGCAGCCGGCTCCCAATTACCGGGACAGGGGGCGGGAGAAGCAATCAGCCCCAGCATTTT. Translated: CASSRLPITGTGGGRSNQPQHF.

The chain joins TRBV7-8 to TRBJ2-2, with D possibly matching TRBD2 (5 bases). Germline V gives CDR1 SGHVS, CDR2 FQNEAQ. The CDR3 runs to 13 residues. The V end was cut by 10 bases, the J end by 4 bases, with 13 bases between. Here the CDR3 DNA reads TGTGCCATCCTAGGGAGCGTCACCGGGGAGCTGTTTTTT. Encoded protein: CAILGSVTGELFF.

V and J are TRBV20-1 and TRBJ2-5; TRBD2 aligns across 10 bases. J gave up 5 bases and V 0 bases, and 6 bases lay outside the gene matches. The CDR3 has 15 amino acids. Germline CDR1 is DFQATT and CDR2 is SNEGSKA (reference sequence). The CDR3: CSARDLAGAGETQYF. CDR3 sequence (DNA): TGCAGTGCTAGAGACCTAGCGGGAGCGGGGGAGACCCAGTACTTC.

This clonotype appeared a few times. The chain combines TRBV12-3 or TRBV12-4 with TRBJ2-7, with TRBD2 matching 8 bases. CDR3 size: 15 residues. Germline trimming cut 5 bases from V and 1 base from J; bases unmatched to any gene: 7. CDR3 DNA sequence: TGTGCCAGCAGTCAGATAGCGGGAAGGTCCTACGAGCAGTACTTC. It codes for CASSQIAGRSYEQYF.